Sequencing of this T cell receptor beta chain was carried out in a study of blood T cell repertoires in COVID-19. Study-wide background: Italy, Spain and the United States were the sources of the convalescent and acute COVID-19 samples. The analysed material was cDNA or gDNA that came from T cells, B-cell-depleted T cells, or PBMCs.

Study processing details: Amplified reference gene primers provided the basis for estimating nucleated cell counts. This table comes from immunoSEQ multiplex PCR, and its TCRdb copy is limited to in-frame clones, with some not included. The V and J calls and clone size come from that table; D and trimming were worked out from the DNA. The profile shows 95,000 to 110,000 clones, 75% to 90% of them singletons. The CDR3 has 13 residues. Per germline, CDR1 SGHDT and CDR2 YYEEEE. The V end lost 0 bases, the J end lost 1 base, and 4 bases lay between the germline ends. The sequence was obtained from a human donor in a cohort sampled during active COVID-19. This chain uses TRBV5-6 with TRBJ1-1; D is undetermined. Specimen: peripheral blood. The CDR3 nucleotides read TGTGCCAGCAGCTTGGACACGAACACTGAAGCTTTCTTT. This translates into CASSLDTNTEAFF.